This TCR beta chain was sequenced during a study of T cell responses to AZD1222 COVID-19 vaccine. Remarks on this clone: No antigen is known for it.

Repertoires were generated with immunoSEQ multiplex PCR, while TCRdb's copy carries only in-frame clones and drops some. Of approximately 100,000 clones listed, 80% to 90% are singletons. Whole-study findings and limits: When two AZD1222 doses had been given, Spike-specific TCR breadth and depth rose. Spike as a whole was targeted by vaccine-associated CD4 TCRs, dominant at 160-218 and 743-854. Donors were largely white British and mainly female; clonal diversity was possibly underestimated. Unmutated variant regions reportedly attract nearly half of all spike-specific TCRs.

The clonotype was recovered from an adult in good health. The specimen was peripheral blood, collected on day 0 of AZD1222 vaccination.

CDR3: CSARGYTQYF. In nucleotides, the CDR3 is TGCAGTGCTAGAGGCTATACGCAGTATTTT. The chain links TRBV20-1 to TRBJ2-3; D not certain. V was trimmed by 1 base and J by 7 bases, leaving 3 bases between them. CDR1 is DFQATT and CDR2 is SNEGSKA in the germline V gene (reference sequence). This CDR3 is built from 10 residues.